A selection of T cell receptor beta chains follows, all from one sample in a study of T-cell memory formation after mild COVID-19. TCRdb recomputed calls from the 5' RACE reads with MiXCR, one row per CDR3 protein. The sample contains approximately 190,000 distinct CDR3 sequences, approximately 20% of which appear only once. The sequencing sample was made of PBMCs or a T cell subset sorted from them (not recorded which). These receptors all stem from an adult woman who had mild COVID-19 (a few samples of this study predate the infection). Cell type and time point are not known. CDR3s include the opening cysteine and the closing phenylalanine or tryptophan. The order of the fields is J gene, clone size, V gene, CDR3 length, D gene, CDR3 DNA, CDR3 protein. A D gene is named only where the DNA matches it firmly. Some rows have no size entry. The others give once, few or many, or a class for an expanded clone.

TRBJ1-1 few TRBV25-1 13 . TGTGCCAGCAGTTCGCCCGAGAACACTGAAGCTTTCTTT CASSSPENTEAFF
TRBJ1-5 . TRBV6-6 14 TRBD1 TGTGCCAGCGCTTACAGGGGTACAAATCAGCCCCAGCATTTT CASAYRGTNQPQHF
TRBJ1-5 many TRBV2 14 TRBD1 TGTGCCAGCAGCCTCGGACAGGGATATCAGCCCCAGCATTTT CASSLGQGYQPQHF
TRBJ2-5 few TRBV7-9 11 . TGTGCCAGCAGCCCCAGTCTCGCCCAGTACTTC CASSPSLAQYF
TRBJ2-2 . TRBV7-6 16 . TGTGCCAGCAGCTTACGACGGCCATCGAACACCGGGGAGCTGTTTTTT CASSLRRPSNTGELFF
TRBJ2-1 . TRBV2 14 TRBD1 TGTGCCAGCAGGGACGGGACAGGGAACTATGAGCAGTTCTTC CASRDGTGNYEQFF
TRBJ2-5 few TRBV10-3 14 . TGTGCCATCAGTGATCTCAGCGGCCAAGAGACCCAGTACTTC CAISDLSGQETQYF
TRBJ2-5 few TRBV7-6 14 TRBD2 TGTGCCAGCAGCTCGGGGGTCGGGAGGGAGACCCAGTACTTC CASSSGVGRETQYF
TRBJ1-1 . TRBV5-1 15 . TGCGCCAGCAGCCTACCCCAGGAACTGAACACTGAAGCTTTCTTT CASSLPQELNTEAFF
TRBJ2-1 few TRBV7-2 16 TRBD2 TGTGCCAGCAGTCCATTTCCGGGACTAGTAGGCGATGAGCAGTTCTTC CASSPFPGLVGDEQFF
TRBJ2-5 . TRBV12-3/TRBV12-4 14 TRBD2 TGTGCCAGCAGATTTAGCGGGAGGGGTGAGACCCAGTACTTC CASRFSGRGETQYF
TRBJ2-3 . TRBV9 12 . TGTGCCAGCAGCACTAAAGGACCTACGCAGTATTTT CASSTKGPTQYF
TRBJ2-2 . TRBV29-1 11 . TGCAGCGTTAGGGGATCCGGGGAGCTGTTTTTT CSVRGSGELFF
TRBJ2-3 few TRBV5-1 14 . TGCGCCAGCAGCTTACAGGGGAGGACAGATACGCAGTATTTT CASSLQGRTDTQYF
TRBJ2-7 . TRBV7-9 14 . TGTGCCAGCAGCATCCCTAGCTCTCCCTACGAGCAGTACTTC CASSIPSSPYEQYF
TRBJ2-2 . TRBV7-2 15 . TGTGCCAGCAGCTTAAGTAGCGGATCCACCGGGGAGCTGTTTTTT CASSLSSGSTGELFF
TRBJ1-2 . TRBV20-1 12 . TGCAGTGCCCCGAGGGGACCCTATGGCTACACCTTC CSAPRGPYGYTF
TRBJ1-5 . TRBV12-3/TRBV12-4 16 . TGTGCCAGCAGGCCGATGGGAGGGAATAGCAATCAGCCCCAGCATTTT CASRPMGGNSNQPQHF
TRBJ2-3 many TRBV5-1 15 TRBD1 TGCGCCAGCAGCTTACAGGGGGCGCAGAGTGATACGCAGTATTTT CASSLQGAQSDTQYF
TRBJ1-1 few TRBV4-1 14 . TGCGCCAGCAGCCAAGATACGCCGGCAGCTGAAGCTTTCTTT CASSQDTPAAEAFF
TRBJ1-2 few TRBV20-1 13 TRBD1 TGCAGTGCTAGAGACCGGGACAGGGGCCTCTACACCTTC CSARDRDRGLYTF
TRBJ2-3 few TRBV7-2 17 TRBD2 TGTGCCAGCAGTCGAGAACCGGGACTAGGAAGCACAGATACGCAGTATTTT CASSREPGLGSTDTQYF
TRBJ2-1 . TRBV4-2 11 . TGTGCCAGCAGCCAAGCCGGACTCAAGTTCTTC CASSQAGLKFF
TRBJ1-3 few TRBV6-6 14 . TGTGCCAGCAGCACCAGTTTCTCTGGAAACACCATATATTTT CASSTSFSGNTIYF
TRBJ1-1 . TRBV29-1 12 . TGCAGCGCCCGCAGAATGAACACTGAAGCTTTCTTT CSARRMNTEAFF
TRBJ2-1 . TRBV6-2/TRBV6-3 15 . TGTGCCAGCAGTTATCAAAGGACCCGCTACAATGAGCAGTTCTTC CASSYQRTRYNEQFF
TRBJ1-2 many TRBV29-1 11 . TGCAGCGTGTTTGGCGGGGATGGCTACACCTTC CSVFGGDGYTF
TRBJ1-2 . TRBV6-5 14 . TGTGCCAGCAGGCAGACAGGTTTAGGCTATGGCTACACCTTC CASRQTGLGYGYTF
TRBJ2-7 few TRBV5-1 15 TRBD1 TGCGCCAGCAGCTTTAGCAGGGGGCAAAGCTACGAGCAGTACTTC CASSFSRGQSYEQYF
TRBJ2-7 . TRBV4-2 15 TRBD1 TGTGCCAGCAGCCGAAGGGGGACAGGGGACGACGAGCAGTACTTC CASSRRGTGDDEQYF
TRBJ2-2 . TRBV9 14 TRBD2 TGTGCCAGCACTAGCGGGATAGGCACCGGGGAGCTGTTTTTT CASTSGIGTGELFF
TRBJ1-5 few TRBV20-1 13 . TGCAGTGCTAGTGGCGGGAAAAATCAGCCCCAGCATTTT CSASGGKNQPQHF
TRBJ2-7 . TRBV12-3/TRBV12-4 13 TRBD1 TGTGCCAGCGGAGAACAGGGGTCCTACGAGCAGTACTTC CASGEQGSYEQYF
TRBJ2-1 . TRBV15 15 . TGTGCCACCAGCAGAGATCAAGGCGTCTACAATGAGCAGTTCTTC CATSRDQGVYNEQFF
TRBJ1-2 few TRBV12-3/TRBV12-4 14 TRBD1 TGTGCCAGCAGCGGACAGGGGGTTAACTATGGCTACACCTTC CASSGQGVNYGYTF
TRBJ1-4 many TRBV4-1 18 . TGCGCCAGCAGCCGGGGGCCGTCGGGTTCAGGGGAAGGAATGGAACTTTTTTTT CASSRGPSGSGEGMELFF
TRBJ2-7 few TRBV7-6 16 . TGTGCCAGCAGCTCGAGAGGGGGTGAGCAGGTCTACGAGCAGTACTTC CASSSRGGEQVYEQYF
TRBJ1-4 . TRBV30 11 . TGTGCCTGGAGTGTCGGTGAAAAACTGTTTTTT CAWSVGEKLFF
TRBJ2-3 many TRBV6-6 20 TRBD2 TGTGCCAGCAGTCCGCCGAGCGGACTAGCGGGAAAATCTAGCACAGATACGCAGTATTTT CASSPPSGLAGKSSTDTQYF
TRBJ1-2 few TRBV10-3 12 . TGTGCCATCAGTGATGGTCAGTATGGCTACACCTTC CAISDGQYGYTF
TRBJ1-5 few TRBV7-9 18 . TGTGCCAGCAGCTTAGCGAGATGGGGGGAAGTGAGCAATCAGCCCCAGCATTTT CASSLARWGEVSNQPQHF